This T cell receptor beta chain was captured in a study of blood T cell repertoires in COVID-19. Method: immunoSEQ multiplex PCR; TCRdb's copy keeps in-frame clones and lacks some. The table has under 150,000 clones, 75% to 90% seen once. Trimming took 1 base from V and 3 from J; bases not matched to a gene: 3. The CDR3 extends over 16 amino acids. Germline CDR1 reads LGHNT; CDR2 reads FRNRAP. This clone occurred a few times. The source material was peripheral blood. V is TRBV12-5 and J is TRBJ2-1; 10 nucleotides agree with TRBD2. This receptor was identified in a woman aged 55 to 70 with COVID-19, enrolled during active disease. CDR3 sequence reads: CASGLAAGGYYNEQFF. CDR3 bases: TGTGCTAGTGGTTTGGCAGCGGGGGGGTACTACAATGAGCAGTTCTTC.